What follows describes a single T cell receptor (beta chain). Clones were read by immunoSEQ multiplex PCR, and TCRdb kept only the in-frame ones, dropping some. The repertoire holds roughly 120,000 clones, with roughly nine tenths as singletons. These data originate in a study of control samples from healthy donors and cancer patients. V lost 6 bases and J lost 4, with 19 bases in between. The CDR3 is made up of 15 amino acids. CDR1 and CDR2 (germline): MDHEN, SYDVKM. Sequenced: PBMCs. The chain uses TRBV28 and TRBJ2-7; D perhaps matches TRBD1 (6 bases). This TCR was sampled from a woman between 45 and 65 years old with colorectal cancer. The chain's CDR3 is CASSQTTGRIYEQYF. As DNA, the CDR3 is TGTGCCAGCAGCCAAACCACAGGGCGAATTTACGAGCAGTACTTC.